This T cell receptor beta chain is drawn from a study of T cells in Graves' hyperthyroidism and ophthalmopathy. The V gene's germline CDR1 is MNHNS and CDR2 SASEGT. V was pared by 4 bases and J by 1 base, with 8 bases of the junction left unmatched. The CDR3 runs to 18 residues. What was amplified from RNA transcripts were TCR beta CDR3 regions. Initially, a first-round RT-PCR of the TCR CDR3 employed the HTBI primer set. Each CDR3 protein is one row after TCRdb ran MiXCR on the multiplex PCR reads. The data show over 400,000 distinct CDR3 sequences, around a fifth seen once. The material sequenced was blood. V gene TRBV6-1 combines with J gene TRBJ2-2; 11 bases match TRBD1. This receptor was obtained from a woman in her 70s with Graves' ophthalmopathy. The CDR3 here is CASSAGTGGNRNTGELFF. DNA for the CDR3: TGTGCCAGCAGTGCTGGGACAGGGGGAAATCGGAACACCGGGGAGCTGTTTTTT.